This T cell receptor (beta chain) was recorded in a study of T cells in Graves' hyperthyroidism and ophthalmopathy. Looking at the study overall: Peripheral blood was obtained at initial diagnosis, preceding any treatment.

A note on this clonotype: Its specificity is unknown. Given a much more abundant clone one base away, this may be a read error.

Germline V gene sequence: CDR1 DFQATT, CDR2 SNEGSKA (reference sequence). Trimming left V 3 bases short and J 5 bases short, with 11 bases between. This CDR3 region has 13 residues. Whole-study findings and limits: By a 13 V-J model, ophthalmopathy was set apart from stable hyperthyroidism. Ophthalmopathy got predicted by the model a median about 6.7 months before its onset.

Authors of the study amplified TCR beta CDR3 regions from RNA transcripts. In the first-round RT-PCR of the TCR CDR3, the HTBI primer set was used. Each CDR3 protein gets one entry after TCRdb re-called the multiplex PCR reads with MiXCR. The sample yields about 640,000 distinct CDR3 sequences, more than 20% seen once. This TCR derives from a man aged 30 to 39 with Graves' ophthalmopathy. This chain joins TRBV20-1 and TRBJ2-1, with D possibly being TRBD1 (5 bases). The specimen was blood. CDR3 nucleotide sequence: TGCAGTGCTAGGAGCAGGGCGGACAATGAGCAGTTCTTC. This gives the protein CSARSRADNEQFF.